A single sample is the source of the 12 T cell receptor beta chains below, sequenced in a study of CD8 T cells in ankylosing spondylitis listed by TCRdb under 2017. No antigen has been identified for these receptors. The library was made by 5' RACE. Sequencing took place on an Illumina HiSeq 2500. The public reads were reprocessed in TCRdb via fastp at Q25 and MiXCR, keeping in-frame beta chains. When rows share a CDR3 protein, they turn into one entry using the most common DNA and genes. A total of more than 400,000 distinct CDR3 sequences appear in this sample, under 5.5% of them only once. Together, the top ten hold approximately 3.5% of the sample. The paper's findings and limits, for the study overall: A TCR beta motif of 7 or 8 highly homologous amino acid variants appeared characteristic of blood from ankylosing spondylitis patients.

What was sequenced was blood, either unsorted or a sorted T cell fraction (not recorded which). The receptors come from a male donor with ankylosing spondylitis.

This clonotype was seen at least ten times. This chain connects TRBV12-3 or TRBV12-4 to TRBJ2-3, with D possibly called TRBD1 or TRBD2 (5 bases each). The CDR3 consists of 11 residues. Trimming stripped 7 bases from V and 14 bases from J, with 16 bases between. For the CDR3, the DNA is TGTGCCAGCACCCCAGGGACGGCGCCGTATTTT. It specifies CASTPGTAPYF.

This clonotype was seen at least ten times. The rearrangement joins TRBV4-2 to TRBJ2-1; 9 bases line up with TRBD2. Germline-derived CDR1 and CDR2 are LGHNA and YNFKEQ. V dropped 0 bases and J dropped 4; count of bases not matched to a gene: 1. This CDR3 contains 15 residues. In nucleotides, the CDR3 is TGTGCCAGCAGCCAAGATACTAGCGGGTACAATGAGCAGTTCTTC. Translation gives CASSQDTSGYNEQFF.

The CDR3, as DNA: TGTGCCAGCACCGGAAGGGGAGGACTGGGGACCCAGTACTTC. Amino acid sequence: CASTGRGGLGTQYF. The chain combines TRBV7-9 with TRBJ2-5; D may be TRBD2 (6 bases). Deletions cut 7 bases from V and 7 bases from J, with 19 bases between. The germline V gene has CDR1 SEHNR and CDR2 FQNEAQ (reference sequence). The CDR3 is 14 amino acids.

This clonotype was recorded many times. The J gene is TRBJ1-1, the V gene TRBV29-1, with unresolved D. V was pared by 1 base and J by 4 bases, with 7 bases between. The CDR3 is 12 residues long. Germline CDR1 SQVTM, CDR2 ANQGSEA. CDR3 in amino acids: CSVEGVSTEAFF. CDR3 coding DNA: TGCAGCGTTGAAGGCGTGAGCACTGAAGCTTTCTTT.

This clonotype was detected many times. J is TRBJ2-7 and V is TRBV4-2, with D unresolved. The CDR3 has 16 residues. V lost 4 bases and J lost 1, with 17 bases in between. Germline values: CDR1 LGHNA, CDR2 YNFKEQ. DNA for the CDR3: TGTGCCAGCAGCCGCCAGAGCTCGGAACCATCCTACGAGCAGTACTTC. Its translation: CASSRQSSEPSYEQYF.

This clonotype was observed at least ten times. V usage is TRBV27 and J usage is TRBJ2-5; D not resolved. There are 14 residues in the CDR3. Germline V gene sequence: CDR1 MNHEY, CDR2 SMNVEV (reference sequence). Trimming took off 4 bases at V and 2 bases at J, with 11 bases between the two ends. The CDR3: CASSSHVVQETQYF. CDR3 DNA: TGTGCCAGCAGTTCCCACGTCGTACAAGAGACCCAGTACTTC.

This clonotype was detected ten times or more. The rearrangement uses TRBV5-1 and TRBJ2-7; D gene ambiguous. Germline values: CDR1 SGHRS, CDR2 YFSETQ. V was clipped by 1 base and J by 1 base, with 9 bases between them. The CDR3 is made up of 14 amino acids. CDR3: CASSLWLESYEQYF. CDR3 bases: TGCGCCAGCAGCTTGTGGCTTGAATCCTACGAGCAGTACTTC.

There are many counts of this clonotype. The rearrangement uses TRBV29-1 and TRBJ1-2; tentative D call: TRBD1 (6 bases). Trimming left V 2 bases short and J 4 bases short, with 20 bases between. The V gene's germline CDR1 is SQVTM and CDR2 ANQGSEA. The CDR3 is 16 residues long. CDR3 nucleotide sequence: TGCAGCGTTGAAATCCCCCCCGGGGGCGATGGCTATGGCTACACCTTC. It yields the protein CSVEIPPGGDGYGYTF.

In DNA form, the CDR3 reads TGTGCCATGAGCCCCGGGCTCGGATGCTATGAGCAGTTCTTC. Its protein is CAMSPGLGCYEQFF. The chain joins TRBV5-6 to TRBJ2-1, with unresolved D. The ends were cut back, 9 bases at V and 8 bases at J, with 21 bases in the middle. CDR3 length equals 14 residues. Germline V gene sequence: CDR1 SGHDT, CDR2 YYEEEE. Drawing the rest from reference TRBV5-6 and TRBJ2-1, the complete variable domain is DAGVTQSPTHLIKTRGQQVTLRCSPKSGHDTVSWYQQALGQGPQFIFQYYEEEERQRGNFPDRFSGHQFPNYSSELNVNALLLGDSALYLCAMSPGLGCYEQFFGPGTRLTVL.

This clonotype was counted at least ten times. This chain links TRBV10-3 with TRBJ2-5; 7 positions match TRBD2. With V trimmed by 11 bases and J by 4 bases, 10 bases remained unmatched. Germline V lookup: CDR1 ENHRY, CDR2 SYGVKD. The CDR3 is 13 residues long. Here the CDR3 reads CAASRGIGETQYF. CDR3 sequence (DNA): TGTGCCGCGTCGCGGGGGATCGGAGAGACCCAGTACTTC.

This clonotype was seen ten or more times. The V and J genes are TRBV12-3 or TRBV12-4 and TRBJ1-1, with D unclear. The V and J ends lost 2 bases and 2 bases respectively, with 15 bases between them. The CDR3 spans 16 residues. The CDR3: CASSLSGELINTEAFF. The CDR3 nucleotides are TGTGCCAGCAGTTTATCGGGTGAATTGATAAACACTGAAGCTTTCTTT.

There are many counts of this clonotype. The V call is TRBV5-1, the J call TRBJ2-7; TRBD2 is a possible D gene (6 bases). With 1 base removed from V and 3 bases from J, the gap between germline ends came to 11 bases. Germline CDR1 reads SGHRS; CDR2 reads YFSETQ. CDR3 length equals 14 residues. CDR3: CASSLFGTHYEQYF. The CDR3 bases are TGCGCCAGCAGCTTGTTTGGGACTCACTACGAGCAGTACTTC.